The sequence of this TCR beta chain was determined in a study of beta chain features in type 1 diabetes. V was clipped by 5 bases and J by 2 bases; unmatched bases: 9. CDR1 is SEHNR, CDR2 FQNEAQ, per germline (reference sequence). This CDR3 comprises 15 residues. Averaging approximately 110 mL, one heparinised blood draw came from each individual donor. Stem cell-like memory, regulatory, central memory and naive CD4+ cells were sorted via CD45RO/CCR7/CD25/CD127/CD95/CD27. Isolated RNA was reverse transcribed in full, so expressed TCRB transcripts were sequenced. Several million reads were obtained on average from naive, central memory and regulatory T cell samples. Profiled with immunoSEQ multiplex PCR; TCRdb holds only in-frame clones, not every one. Of 900,000 or so clones in the sample, 17% are singletons; the top ten hold 0.023%.

This chain links TRBV7-9 with TRBJ2-7; 7 nucleotides match TRBD2. The sequenced material came from naive CD4+ T cells from blood. The source of this sequence is a woman younger than 35 in good health. CDR3 DNA sequence: TGTGCCAGCAGCCGAGCGGGGAGCCAAACCTACGAGCAGTACTTC. It yields the protein CASSRAGSQTYEQYF.